This T cell receptor (beta chain) was profiled in a study of T-cell memory formation after mild COVID-19. Looking at the study overall: Clusters of TCRs were largely donor specific.

Each CDR3 protein is one row after TCRdb ran MiXCR on the 5' RACE reads. The table includes under 60,000 distinct CDR3 sequences, approximately 9% detected once. CDR1 and CDR2 (germline): SGHVS, FNYEAQ. Trimming removed 4 bases from V and 3 bases from J; junction bases left unmatched: 15. CDR3 size: 20 residues. This clonotype was found many times. The receptor was derived from an adult woman who had mild COVID-19 (a few samples of this study predate the infection). Cell type and time point are not known. This sequence joins TRBV7-6 and TRBJ2-2, with TRBD1 identical over 12 bases. The sequenced sample consisted of PBMCs or a T cell subset sorted from them (not recorded which). The CDR3 sequence: CASSSVPTGTGGRYTGELFF. DNA of the CDR3: TGTGCCAGCAGCTCCGTCCCAACCGGGACAGGGGGCCGATACACCGGGGAGCTGTTTTTT.